The clone carrying this TCR beta chain was counted a single time. Its target is not known. V lost 11 bases, J lost 5 bases, and 9 bases lay in between. Germline V gene lookup returns CDR1 MNHNY and CDR2 SVGAGI (reference sequence). The CDR3 loop spans 10 amino acids. The data were taken from a study of CD8 T cells in ankylosing spondylitis. TCRdb reprocessed the 5' RACE reads via MiXCR and lists one record per CDR3 protein. The table includes approximately 540,000 distinct CDR3 sequences, roughly an eighth detected once. Study-wide findings and caveats: A TCR beta motif of about eight highly homologous variants seemed to mark ankylosing spondylitis blood. As reported, disease-linked clones showed significant enrichment in matched ankylosing spondylitis synovial fluid.

This clonotype originated in a male donor with ankylosing spondylitis. V usage is TRBV6-6 and J usage is TRBJ2-5; the D is unclear. Sequencing was carried out using blood, either unsorted or a sorted T cell fraction (not recorded which). CDR3 bases: TGTGCCGGCGCCGGCGAGACCCAGTACTTC. Amino acids: CAGAGETQYF.